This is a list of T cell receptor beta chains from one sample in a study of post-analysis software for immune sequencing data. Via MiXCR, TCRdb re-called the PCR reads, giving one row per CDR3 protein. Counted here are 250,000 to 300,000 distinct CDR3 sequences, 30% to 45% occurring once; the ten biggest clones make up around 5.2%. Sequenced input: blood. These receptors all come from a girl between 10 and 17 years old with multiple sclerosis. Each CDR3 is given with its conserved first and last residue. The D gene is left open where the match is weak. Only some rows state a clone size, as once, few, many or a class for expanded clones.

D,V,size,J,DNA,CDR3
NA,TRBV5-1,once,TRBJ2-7,TGCGCCAGCAGTCGGGCAGAGGCCTACGAGCAGTACTTC,CASSRAEAYEQYF
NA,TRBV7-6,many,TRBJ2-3,TGTGCCAGCAGCTTAGCGCTGGGCACTCCGTATTTT,CASSLALGTPYF
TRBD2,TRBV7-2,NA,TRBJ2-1,TGTGCCAGCAGCTCCCCCACTAGCGGAGGGGACCGTGCCTACAATGAGCAGTTCTTC,CASSSPTSGGDRAYNEQFF
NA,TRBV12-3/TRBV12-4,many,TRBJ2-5,TGTGCCAGCACCCCCTCCGGGGGTTTGGGTCACCAAGAGACCCAGTACTTC,CASTPSGGLGHQETQYF
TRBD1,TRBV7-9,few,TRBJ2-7,TGTGCCAGCAGCCGACAGGGAATCGACGAGCAGTACTTC,CASSRQGIDEQYF
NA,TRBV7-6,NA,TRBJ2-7,TGTGCCAGCAGCTTCATGGGGCCTACCTACGAGCAGTACTTC,CASSFMGPTYEQYF
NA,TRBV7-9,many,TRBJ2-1,TGTGCCAGCAGCTCGCCACTAGGCTCCTACAATGAGCAGTTCTTC,CASSSPLGSYNEQFF
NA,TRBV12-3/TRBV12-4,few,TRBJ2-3,TGTGCCAGCAGTTTAGACAGGTCAGACACAGATACGCAGTATTTT,CASSLDRSDTDTQYF
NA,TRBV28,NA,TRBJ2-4,TGTGCCAGCAGCCCTAACAGGGGCGGGGGGCGTAACATTCAGTACTTC,CASSPNRGGGRNIQYF
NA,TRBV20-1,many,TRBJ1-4,TGCAGTGCTATACCTCTCCCTGGGGCTAATGAAAAACTGTTTTTT,CSAIPLPGANEKLFF
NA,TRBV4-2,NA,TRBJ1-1,TGTGCCAGCAGCGGCCGGGACCTGGACACTGAAGCTTTCTTT,CASSGRDLDTEAFF
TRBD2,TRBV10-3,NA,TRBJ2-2,TGTGCCATCAGGCAAGAGCAAGCGGGGGTTGATGGCGGGGAGCTGTTTTTT,CAIRQEQAGVDGGELFF
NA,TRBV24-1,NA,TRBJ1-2,TGTGCCACCAGTGGACGGCAGGTCGACTATGGCTACACCTTC,CATSGRQVDYGYTF
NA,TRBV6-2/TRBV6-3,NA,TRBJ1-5,TGTGCCAGCAGTTACGATCCCCCTAGCAATCAGCCCCAGCATTTT,CASSYDPPSNQPQHF
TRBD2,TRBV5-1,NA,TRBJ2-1,TGCGCCAGCAGCCAACTAGCGGGTACCAATGAGCAGTTCTTC,CASSQLAGTNEQFF
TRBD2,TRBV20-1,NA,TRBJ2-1,TGCAGTGCTAGACTAGCGGGAAAGCACGAGCAGTTCTTC,CSARLAGKHEQFF
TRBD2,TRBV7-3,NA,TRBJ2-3,TGTGCCAGCAGTCCAACCCGACTTGCGGGAGCATCCGATACGCAGTATTTT,CASSPTRLAGASDTQYF
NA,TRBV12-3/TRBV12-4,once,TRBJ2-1,TGTGCCAGCAGCTACCTTATTACGGGAATTGACAATGAGCAGTTCTTC,CASSYLITGIDNEQFF
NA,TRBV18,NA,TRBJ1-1,TGTGCCAGCTCACCAAGATCTCCCGATATTTACACTGAAGCTTTCTTT,CASSPRSPDIYTEAFF
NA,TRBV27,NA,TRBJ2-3,TGTGCCAGCAGGTTAAAAGATACGCAGTATTTT,CASRLKDTQYF
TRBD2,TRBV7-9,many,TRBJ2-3,TGTGCCAGCAGCCGAAGAACTAGCGGAATCACAGATACGCAGTATTTT,CASSRRTSGITDTQYF
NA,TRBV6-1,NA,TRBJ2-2,TGTGCCAGCAGTGATAAAGTCTCCGGGGAGCTGTTTTTT,CASSDKVSGELFF
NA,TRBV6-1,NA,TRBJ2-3,TGTGCCAGCATCGGGACAGGTTTCGCGCGGGAGGGCCATGATACGCAGTATTTT,CASIGTGFAREGHDTQYF
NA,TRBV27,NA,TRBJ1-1,TGTGCCAGCAGTTTATCGACGCGGATGAACACTGAAGCTTTCTTT,CASSLSTRMNTEAFF
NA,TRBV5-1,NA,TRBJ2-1,TGCGCCAGCAGCTTGGTAGCCGGGGTATTAGAGGTGACCCAGTTCTTC,CASSLVAGVLEVTQFF
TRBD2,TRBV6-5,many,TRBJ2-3,TGTGCCAGCAGCCTAGCGGTCACAGATACGCAGTATTTT,CASSLAVTDTQYF
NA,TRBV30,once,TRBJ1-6,TGTGCCTGGGGAGTGGGGCATAATTCACCCCTCCACTTT,CAWGVGHNSPLHF
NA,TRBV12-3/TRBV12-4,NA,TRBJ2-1,TGTGCCAGCAGTTTAAGCAGTCACAATGAGCAGTTCTTC,CASSLSSHNEQFF
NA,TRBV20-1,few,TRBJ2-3,TGCAGTGCTAGAGATCCGGGGACCTACACAGATACGCAGTATTTT,CSARDPGTYTDTQYF
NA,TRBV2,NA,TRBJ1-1,TGTGCCAGCAGTGCGGCAGAGAACACTGAAGCTTTCTTT,CASSAAENTEAFF
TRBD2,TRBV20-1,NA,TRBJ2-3,TGCAGTGCGAAGAGCGGGGGCACAGATATGCAGTATTTT,CSAKSGGTDMQYF
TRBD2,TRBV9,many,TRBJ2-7,TGTGCCAGCAGCGTAGGGCCGGGGGGCTCCTACGAGCAGTACTTC,CASSVGPGGSYEQYF
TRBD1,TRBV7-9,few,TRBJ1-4,TGTGCCAGCAGCTTAGACAGGGGTCCTAATGAAAAACTGTTTTTT,CASSLDRGPNEKLFF
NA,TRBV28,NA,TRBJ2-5,TGTGCCAGCACCAGGAAGGGGGTTGGAGAGACCCAGTACTTC,CASTRKGVGETQYF
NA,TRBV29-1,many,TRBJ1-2,TGCAGCGTTGAAGATAGGGGACTTGGCTACACCTTC,CSVEDRGLGYTF
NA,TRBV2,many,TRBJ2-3,TGTGCCAGCAGTGAACCGCCCCGGTTGTGGCGGACAGATACGCAGTATTTT,CASSEPPRLWRTDTQYF
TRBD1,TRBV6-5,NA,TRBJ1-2,TGTGCCAGCAGTAAAACAGGGGGACTGGATGGCTACACCTTC,CASSKTGGLDGYTF
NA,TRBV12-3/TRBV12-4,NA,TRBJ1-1,TGTGCCAGCAGTCTTCGGGAAGCCCCGAACACTGAAGCTTTCTTT,CASSLREAPNTEAFF
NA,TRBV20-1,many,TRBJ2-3,TGCAGTGCCCTGGCCCCGGAAGGGGCAACAGATACGCAGTATTTT,CSALAPEGATDTQYF
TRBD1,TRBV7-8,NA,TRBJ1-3,TGTGCCAGCAGCCCCCGGGCAGGGGGTTCCTTTGGAAACACCATATATTTT,CASSPRAGGSFGNTIYF
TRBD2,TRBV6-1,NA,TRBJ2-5,TGTGCCAGCAGTGACAAGAGACTAGCTGGGGAGACCCAGTACTTC,CASSDKRLAGETQYF
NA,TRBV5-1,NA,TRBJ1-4,TGCGCCAGCAGCTTGGCCGGGACGCAGAATGAAAAACTGTTTTTT,CASSLAGTQNEKLFF
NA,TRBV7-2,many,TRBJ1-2,TGTGCCAGCAGCTTATCCCCGGCGGATGGCTACACCTTC,CASSLSPADGYTF
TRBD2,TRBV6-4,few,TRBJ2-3,TGTGCCAGCAGTACCGGGACTAGCGGGTCAGATACGCAGTATTTT,CASSTGTSGSDTQYF
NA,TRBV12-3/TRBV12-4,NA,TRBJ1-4,TGTGCCAGCACCGACCGGGACGCAAAACTGTTTTTT,CASTDRDAKLFF
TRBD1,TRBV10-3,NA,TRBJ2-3,TGTGCCATCAGTGAGTCGGCCAGGGGGCAAGGAGATACGCAGTATTTT,CAISESARGQGDTQYF
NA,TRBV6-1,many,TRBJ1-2,TGTGCCAGCACTCCCTACTATGGCTACACCTTC,CASTPYYGYTF
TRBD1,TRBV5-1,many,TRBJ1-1,TGCGCCAGCAGCTTGCTGGGACAGATGAACACTGAAGCTTTCTTT,CASSLLGQMNTEAFF
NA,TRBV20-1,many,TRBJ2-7,TGCAGTGCTAGAGATCCCCGGACCTACGAGCAGTACTTC,CSARDPRTYEQYF